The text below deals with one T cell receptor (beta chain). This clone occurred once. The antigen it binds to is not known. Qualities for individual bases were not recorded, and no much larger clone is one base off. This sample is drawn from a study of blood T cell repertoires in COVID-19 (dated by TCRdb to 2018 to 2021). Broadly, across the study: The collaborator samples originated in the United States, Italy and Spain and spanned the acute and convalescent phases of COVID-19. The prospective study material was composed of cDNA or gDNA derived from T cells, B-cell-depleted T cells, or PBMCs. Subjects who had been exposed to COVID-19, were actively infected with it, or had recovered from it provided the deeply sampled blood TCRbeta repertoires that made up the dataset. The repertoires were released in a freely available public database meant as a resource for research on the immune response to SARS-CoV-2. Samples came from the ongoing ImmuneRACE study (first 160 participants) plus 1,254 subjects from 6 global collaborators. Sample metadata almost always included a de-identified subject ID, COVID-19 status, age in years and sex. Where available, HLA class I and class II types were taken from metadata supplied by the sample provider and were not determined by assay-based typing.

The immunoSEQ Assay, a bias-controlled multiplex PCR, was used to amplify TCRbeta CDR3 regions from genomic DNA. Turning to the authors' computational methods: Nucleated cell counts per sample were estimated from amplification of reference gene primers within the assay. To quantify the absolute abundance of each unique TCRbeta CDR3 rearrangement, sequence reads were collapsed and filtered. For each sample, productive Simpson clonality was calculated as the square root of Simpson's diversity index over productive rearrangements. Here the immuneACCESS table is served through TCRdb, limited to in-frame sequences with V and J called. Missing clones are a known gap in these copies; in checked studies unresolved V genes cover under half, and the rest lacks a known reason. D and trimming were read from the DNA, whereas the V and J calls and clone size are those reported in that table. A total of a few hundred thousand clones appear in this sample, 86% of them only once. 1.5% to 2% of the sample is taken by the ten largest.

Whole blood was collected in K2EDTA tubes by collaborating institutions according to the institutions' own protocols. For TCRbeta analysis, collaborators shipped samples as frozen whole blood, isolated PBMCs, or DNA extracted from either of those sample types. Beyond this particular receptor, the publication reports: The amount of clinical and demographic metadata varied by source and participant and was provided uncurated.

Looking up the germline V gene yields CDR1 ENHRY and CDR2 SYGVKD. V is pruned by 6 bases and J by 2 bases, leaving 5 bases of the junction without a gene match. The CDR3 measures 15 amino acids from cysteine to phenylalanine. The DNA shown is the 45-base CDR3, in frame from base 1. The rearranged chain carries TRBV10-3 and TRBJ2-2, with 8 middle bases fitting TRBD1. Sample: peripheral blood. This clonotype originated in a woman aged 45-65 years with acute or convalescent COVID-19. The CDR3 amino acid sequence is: CAIRSTGDNTGELFF. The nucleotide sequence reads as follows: TGTGCCATCAGGTCGACAGGGGACAACACCGGGGAGCTGTTTTTT.